One and the same sample provided the 32 T cell receptor beta chains below, sequenced in a study of CD8+ T cells in alopecia areata. Documented treatment: oral pan-JAK inhibitor, 5-10 mg twice daily. Following RNA extraction, reverse transcription yielded cDNA that acted as the sequencing template. The method was immunoSEQ multiplex PCR; TCRdb's version includes in-frame clones alone and lacks a portion of them. The table has about 120,000 clones, about half seen once; the top ten hold roughly 0.45%. This sample comprised CD4+ T cells sorted from blood, obtained at week 4, from a patient treated with tofacitinib. Receptors were obtained from a human donor with alopecia areata.

The chain recombines TRBV2 with TRBJ1-1, with D possibly matching TRBD1 (5 bases). The V gene's germline CDR1 is SNHLY and CDR2 FYNNEI. Trimming stripped 1 base from V and 5 bases from J, with 8 bases between. This CDR3 is 13 amino acids long. The CDR3 sequence: CASSEGTPTEAFF. CDR3 in DNA: TGTGCCAGCAGTGAAGGGACACCGACTGAAGCTTTCTTT.

The chain joins TRBV7-2 to TRBJ2-5, with D possibly matching TRBD2 (5 bases). Per the germline V gene, CDR1 is SGHTA and CDR2 is FQGNSA. V lost 1 base to trimming and J lost 4 bases, with 13 bases between them. The CDR3 covers 15 residues. CDR3 region: CASSLEGLAAETQYF. CDR3 DNA sequence: TGTGCCAGCAGCTTAGAAGGTCTAGCCGCAGAGACCCAGTACTTC.

The chain recombines TRBV23-1 with TRBJ1-1; D ambiguous. TRBV23-1 is an ORF, with its function uncertain. CDR3 length equals 11 residues. The V and J ends lost 10 bases and 1 base respectively, with 7 bases between them. The CDR3 DNA is TGCGCCAACGGGAGGAACACTGAAGCTTTCTTT. Amino acids: CANGRNTEAFF.

V gene TRBV29-1 combines with J gene TRBJ2-1, with 9 bases that match TRBD2. V was pared by 5 bases and J by 4 bases, with 3 bases of the junction left unmatched. From germline, CDR1 is SQVTM and CDR2 ANQGSEA. This CDR3 comprises 13 residues. This chain's CDR3 is CSVWTSAYNEQFF. The CDR3 DNA follows: TGCAGCGTTTGGACTAGCGCTTACAATGAGCAGTTCTTC.

This rearrangement joins TRBV29-1 to TRBJ2-7, with D unresolved. Trimming pared 6 bases from V and 2 bases from J, leaving 11 bases between. The CDR3 length is 12 residues. Germline V lookup: CDR1 SQVTM, CDR2 ANQGSEA. CDR3 nucleotides: TGCAGCGTCAAGACGGATCCCTACGAGCAGTACTTC. Translated, it gives CSVKTDPYEQYF.

This chain uses TRBV6-5 with TRBJ1-4; D is ambiguous. V was clipped by 5 bases and J by 5 bases, with 15 bases between them. CDR3 length equals 15 residues. Germline V gene sequence: CDR1 MNHEY, CDR2 SVGAGI. The CDR3 sequence: CASSRLGPRNEKLFF. The CDR3 nucleotides read TGTGCCAGCAGTCGCTTGGGTCCCCGGAATGAAAAACTGTTTTTT.

V is TRBV30 and J is TRBJ1-1, with D possibly TRBD1 on 5 matching bases. CDR3 size: 14 residues. From germline, CDR1 is GTSNPN and CDR2 SVGIG (reference sequence). V was trimmed by 3 bases and J by 0 bases, leaving 11 bases between them. The CDR3: CAWRPGHLNTEAFF. CDR3 sequence (DNA): TGTGCCTGGAGACCCGGACACCTGAACACTGAAGCTTTCTTT.

The V gene is TRBV7-3, the J gene TRBJ2-5; D call uncertain. Trimming took off 5 bases at V and 3 bases at J, with 13 bases between the two ends. The CDR3 length is 14 residues. CDR1 SGHTA and CDR2 FQGTGA come from the germline V gene. The CDR3 DNA reads TGTGCCAGCAGCCTATCCAGCTCAGAAGAGACCCAGTACTTC. Its translation is CASSLSSSEETQYF.

CDR3 bases: TGTGCCAGCAGTTTGAGCTTGGGAACTGATGAGCAGTTCTTC. This sequence encodes CASSLSLGTDEQFF. This rearrangement joins TRBV27 to TRBJ2-1; the D is unclear. The CDR3 is 14 amino acids. V gave up 3 bases and J gave up 8 bases, with 14 bases separating them. Per the germline V gene, CDR1 is MNHEY and CDR2 is SMNVEV (reference sequence).

This clone turned up a few times. The rearrangement uses TRBV19 and TRBJ1-5; D gene uncertain. The CDR3 consists of 14 residues. Germline CDR1 reads LNHDA; CDR2 reads SQIVND (reference sequence). V was shortened by 4 bases and J by 5 bases, with 12 bases between the two germline ends. CDR3 protein: CASSRETKDQPQHF. The CDR3 DNA reads TGTGCCAGTAGTAGGGAAACCAAGGATCAGCCCCAGCATTTT.

A few counts support this clone. The J gene is TRBJ2-4, the V gene TRBV14; 11 bases match TRBD2. V shed 1 base, J shed 2 bases, and the junction held 10 bases outside the gene matches. The CDR3 sequence is 19 residues long. CDR1 SGHDN and CDR2 FVKESK come from the germline V gene. CDR3 DNA: TGTGCCAGCAGCCAAGTGGTCTCTAGCGGGGGGCAAACCAAAAACATTCAGTACTTC. Encoded protein: CASSQVVSSGGQTKNIQYF.

In this sample, this clone turned up a few times. V gene TRBV30 combines with J gene TRBJ1-5; maybe TRBD1 (5 bases). Germline V gene sequence: CDR1 GTSNPN, CDR2 SVGIG (reference sequence). Trimming removed 2 bases at V and 0 bases at J, with 14 bases between. The CDR3 totals 16 residues. CDR3 protein: CAWSPQGDYSNQPQHF. In nucleotides, the CDR3 is TGTGCCTGGAGTCCCCAGGGCGATTATAGCAATCAGCCCCAGCATTTT.

V and J are TRBV30 and TRBJ2-7; 8 bases line up with TRBD1. Germline-derived CDR1 and CDR2 are GTSNPN and SVGIG (reference sequence). The CDR3 is 13 residues long. This CDR3 reads CGMAGQAFYEQYF. The CDR3 bases are TGTGGTATGGCGGGACAGGCCTTCTACGAGCAGTACTTC.

V and J are TRBV5-1 and TRBJ1-1; perhaps TRBD1 as D (5 bases). The length of the CDR3 is 17 residues. V was cut by 0 bases and J by 1 base, with 16 bases left in between. CDR1 and CDR2 (germline): SGHRS, YFSETQ. The CDR3 sequence is CASSLGLSDIRNTEAFF. In DNA form, the CDR3 reads TGCGCCAGCAGCTTGGGTTTATCGGACATCAGGAACACTGAAGCTTTCTTT.

The V gene is TRBV9, the J gene TRBJ2-1; 16 bases are shared with TRBD2. This CDR3 contains 19 residues. Germline CDR1 and CDR2: SGDLS and YYNGEE. J gave up 8 bases and V 5 bases, and 16 bases lay outside the gene matches. The CDR3 protein is CASSARVGSGLAGGDEQFF. In DNA form, the CDR3 reads TGTGCCAGCAGTGCCCGGGTTGGGTCGGGACTAGCGGGAGGGGATGAGCAGTTCTTC.

The V call is TRBV11-2, the J call TRBJ2-3; D unclear. Trimming shortened V by 4 bases and J by 4 bases, and 6 bases separated the two germline ends. The CDR3 length is 12 residues. CDR1 and CDR2 (germline): SGHAT, FQNNGV. DNA of the CDR3: TGTGCCAGCAGCTGGGCCCCAGATACGCAGTATTTT. This codes for CASSWAPDTQYF.

J is TRBJ2-1 and V is TRBV4-1; 7 positions agree with TRBD2. J lost 4 bases, V lost 3 bases, and 12 bases had no gene match. Germline loops: CDR1 MGHRA, CDR2 YSYEKL. The CDR3 totals 17 residues. CDR3 nucleotide sequence: TGCGCCAGCAGCCATATTGGGAGGGAGACCCTATACAATGAGCAGTTCTTC. Translation: CASSHIGRETLYNEQFF.

The chain recombines TRBV27 with TRBJ2-7, with 10 nucleotides matching TRBD1. The CDR3 is 14 amino acids. Germline CDR1 reads MNHEY; CDR2 reads SMNVEV (reference sequence). The V gene end was trimmed by 6 bases and the J gene end by 5 bases; junction bases not matched to a gene: 7. CDR3 coding DNA: TGTGCCAGCAGGCGGACAGGGGGGACCCACGAGCAGTACTTC. It translates to CASRRTGGTHEQYF.

The chain is built from TRBV29-1 and TRBJ1-4; TRBD1 aligns across 9 bases. The CDR3 has 16 residues. The junction had 14 bases not matched to a gene; V was cut back by 4 bases and J by 8 bases. Germline V gene data show CDR1 as SQVTM and CDR2 as ANQGSEA. Written as DNA, the CDR3 is TGCAGCGTTGCTTCCGGCCGGGACAGGGTTAGGGAAAAACTGTTTTTT. Its translation is CSVASGRDRVREKLFF.

This clone was counted only a few times. The chain carries TRBV27 and TRBJ1-1; no definite D call. CDR1 and CDR2 (germline): MNHEY, SMNVEV (reference sequence). This CDR3 has 12 amino acids. V was clipped by 3 bases and J by 4 bases, with 6 bases between them. The CDR3 coding sequence is TGTGCCAGCAGTTTCGTCGGCACTGAAGCTTTCTTT. It is translated as CASSFVGTEAFF.

CDR3 sequence: CASSSPHYGYTF. Here the CDR3 DNA reads TGTGCCAGCAGCTCGCCCCACTATGGCTACACCTTC. The V gene is TRBV7-9, the J gene TRBJ1-2; unclear D gene. V was clipped by 4 bases and J by 3 bases, with 6 bases between them. Per the germline V gene, CDR1 is SEHNR and CDR2 is FQNEAQ (reference sequence). This CDR3 is 12 amino acids long. Drawing the rest from reference TRBV7-9 and TRBJ1-2, the complete variable domain is DTGVSQNPRHKITKRGQNVTFRCDPISEHNRLYWYRQTLGQGPEFLTYFQNEAQLEKSRLLSDRFSAERPKGSFSTLEIQRTEQGDSAMYLCASSSPHYGYTFGSGTRLTVV.

The chain links TRBV29-1 to TRBJ2-5; D gene unclear. Germline V gene sequence: CDR1 SQVTM, CDR2 ANQGSEA. Trimming cost V 2 bases and J 4 bases, with 17 bases left between them. This CDR3 contains 15 residues. DNA of the CDR3: TGCAGCGTTGAATTCGTTCAGGTTTTCGGAGAGACCCAGTACTTC. This gives the protein CSVEFVQVFGETQYF.

The chain employs TRBV5-1 and TRBJ1-6, with TRBD1 identical over 8 bases. The CDR3 is made up of 14 amino acids. Germline assignment: CDR1 SGHRS and CDR2 YFSETQ. Unmatched junction bases numbered 13, after V lost 2 bases and J lost 18 bases. The CDR3: CASSFYGQGGYPHF. CDR3 DNA: TGCGCCAGCAGCTTCTACGGACAGGGCGGCTACCCCCACTTT.

This clone appeared a single time. The V and J genes are TRBV29-1 and TRBJ2-3, with D tentatively TRBD1 (5 bases). Trimming removed 7 bases from V and 2 bases from J, with 13 bases in between. In germline, CDR1 is SQVTM, CDR2 ANQGSEA. This CDR3 comprises 13 residues. CDR3 in DNA: TGCAGCGCACAGACAGCCGACACAGATACGCAGTATTTT. Translating gives CSAQTADTDTQYF.

This CDR3 reads CASRVLAGAISYEQYF. The DNA of the CDR3 is TGTGCCAGCAGAGTACTAGCGGGAGCGATCTCCTACGAGCAGTACTTC. This chain uses TRBV27 with TRBJ2-7; 11 bases line up with TRBD2. CDR3 length: 16 residues. Germline V lookup: CDR1 MNHEY, CDR2 SMNVEV (reference sequence). V was clipped by 6 bases and J by 0 bases; unmatched bases: 7.

The rearrangement links TRBV29-1 to TRBJ1-1; D unclear. Germline V lookup: CDR1 SQVTM, CDR2 ANQGSEA. Trimming left V 4 bases short and J 4 bases short, with 16 bases between. CDR3 size: 14 residues. Here the CDR3 DNA reads TGCAGCGTTGCCGGGCGGGCAGGACCCACTGAAGCTTTCTTT. This sequence encodes CSVAGRAGPTEAFF.

This clone was counted a few times. The chain links TRBV5-1 to TRBJ2-3; unclear D gene. The CDR3 loop spans 13 amino acids. V was shortened by 0 bases and J by 4 bases, with 6 bases between the two germline ends. Germline loops: CDR1 SGHRS, CDR2 YFSETQ. CDR3 protein: CASSLDVADTQYF. Here the CDR3 DNA reads TGCGCCAGCAGCTTGGATGTGGCAGATACGCAGTATTTT.

The chain is built from TRBV6-1 and TRBJ2-1, with D possibly TRBD1 on 5 matching bases. Trimming removed 8 bases at V and 5 bases at J, with 19 bases between. Germline CDR1 is MNHNS and CDR2 is SASEGT. The CDR3 covers 15 residues. The CDR3 bases are TGTGCCAGCCGGCAGGGAACACCTAGGGACAATGAGCAGTTCTTC. The encoded protein is CASRQGTPRDNEQFF.

The table lists this clone with many counts. The CDR3 DNA follows: TGCAGCGTTGGAAGCTCTGGGGCCAACGTCCTGACTTTC. The encoded protein is CSVGSSGANVLTF. The rearrangement joins TRBV29-1 to TRBJ2-6; D unresolved. This CDR3 region has 13 residues. The germline V gene encodes CDR1 SQVTM and CDR2 ANQGSEA. With 4 bases removed from V and 0 bases from J, the gap between germline ends came to 4 bases.

This clone turned up a few times. The V call is TRBV7-8, the J call TRBJ1-1; a possible D gene is TRBD1 (6 bases). Trimming shortened V by 1 base and J by 6 bases, and 12 bases separated the two germline ends. The CDR3 has 14 amino acids. CDR1 and CDR2 (germline): SGHVS, FQNEAQ. The CDR3 loop reads CASSLVEGVSEAFF. The CDR3 coding sequence is TGTGCCAGCAGCTTAGTAGAGGGGGTCTCTGAAGCTTTCTTT.

The sample holds a few counts of this clone. The chain is built from TRBV9 and TRBJ1-3; TRBD1 matches 8 bases. V lost 4 bases to trimming and J lost 1 base; unmatched junction nucleotides: 4. The CDR3 has 15 amino acids. CDR1 SGDLS and CDR2 YYNGEE come from the germline V gene. CDR3 DNA sequence: TGTGCCAGCAGCCCGCGGGACAGGTCTGGAAACACCATATATTTT. It encodes CASSPRDRSGNTIYF.

This clone was counted between two and nine times. The chain has TRBV29-1 and TRBJ1-2; no reliable D call. CDR1 and CDR2 from the germline V gene are SQVTM and ANQGSEA. Between the trimmed V and J ends, which lost 6 bases and 2 bases, there was a span of 16 bases. This CDR3 spans 14 amino acids. CDR3 region: CSVYLAVGNYGYTF. The CDR3, as DNA: TGCAGCGTCTACCTCGCAGTGGGGAACTATGGCTACACCTTC.